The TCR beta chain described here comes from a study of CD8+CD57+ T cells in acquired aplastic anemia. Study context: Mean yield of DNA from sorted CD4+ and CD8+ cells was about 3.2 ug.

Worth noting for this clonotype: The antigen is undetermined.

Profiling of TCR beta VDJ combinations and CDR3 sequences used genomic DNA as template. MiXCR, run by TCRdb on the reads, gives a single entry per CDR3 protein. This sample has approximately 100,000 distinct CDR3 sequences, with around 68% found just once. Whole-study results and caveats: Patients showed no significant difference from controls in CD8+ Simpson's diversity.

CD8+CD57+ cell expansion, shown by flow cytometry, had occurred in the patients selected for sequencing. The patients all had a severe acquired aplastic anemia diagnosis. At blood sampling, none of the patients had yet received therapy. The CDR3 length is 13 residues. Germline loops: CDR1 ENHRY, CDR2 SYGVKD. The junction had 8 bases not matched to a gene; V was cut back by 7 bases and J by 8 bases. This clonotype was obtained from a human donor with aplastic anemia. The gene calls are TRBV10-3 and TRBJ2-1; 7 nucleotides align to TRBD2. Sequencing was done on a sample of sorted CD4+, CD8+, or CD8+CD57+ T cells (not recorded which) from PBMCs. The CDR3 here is CAITAGDWDEQFF. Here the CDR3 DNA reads TGTGCCATCACCGCGGGGGATTGGGATGAGCAGTTCTTC.